The present TCR beta chain was sequenced within a study of blood T cell repertoires in COVID-19. Whole-study context: The study drew acute and convalescent COVID-19 samples from the United States, Italy and Spain. PBMCs, B-cell-depleted T cells, or T cells provided the cDNA or gDNA that made up the material.

This clone occurred once. Additional DNA sequences in this sample encode the identical CDR3. In the authors' workflow: The authors estimated nucleated cell counts from reference gene primer amplification. TCRdb's table, derived via immunoSEQ multiplex PCR, lists solely in-frame clones and lacks some. For V, J and clone size, that table is used; D and trimming come from the DNA. The data show around 220,000 clones, around 80% seen once. CDR3 length: 12 residues. V was pared by 4 bases and J by 5 bases, with 9 bases between. The germline gives CDR1 LGHDT, CDR2 YNNKEL (reference sequence). Enrolment of Seattle patients took place during active infection, and they were followed longitudinally.

This receptor was identified in a woman aged 80 or over with COVID-19, enrolled during active disease. The chain combines TRBV3-1 (or the pseudogene TRBV3-2) with TRBJ2-7; TRBD1 might be the D (6 bases). Material: peripheral blood. The chain's CDR3 is CASSLTGDEQYF. The CDR3 DNA reads as TGTGCCAGCAGCCTGACAGGCGACGAGCAGTACTTC.